One sample yielded the 30 T cell receptor beta chains listed below, sequenced in a study of shared clonotypes between healthy human individuals. The data were produced by immunoSEQ multiplex PCR, yet TCRdb's version contains in-frame clones alone and is incomplete. The sample carries over 2 million clones, less than 95% recorded once. CD45RO-negative cells were positively selected for CCR7, leaving out terminally differentiated effector memory CD45RA+ cells. Material: naive CD8+ T cells sorted from blood. The receptors come from a young man in good health.

This rearrangement joins TRBV5-4 to TRBJ2-2, with 9 nucleotides matching TRBD1. Germline V CDR1 and CDR2: SGHNT, YYREEE (reference sequence). The CDR3 covers 15 residues. The J segment lost 1 base and the V segment lost 7 bases, leaving 5 bases of the junction unmatched. Written as DNA, the CDR3 is TGTGCCAGCGTCCCGGGACAGGGGAACACCGGGGAGCTGTTTTTT. It codes for CASVPGQGNTGELFF.

The chain recombines TRBV5-1 with TRBJ1-6; TRBD1 matches 10 bases. In germline, CDR1 is SGHRS, CDR2 YFSETQ. V shed 6 bases and J 14 bases; nucleotides not matched to a gene: 11. The CDR3 runs 14 residues. CDR3 DNA: TGCGCCAGCAAGGGAGGGACAGGGGTCGGGGCCCTCCACTTT. It specifies CASKGGTGVGALHF.

The rearrangement joins TRBV5-6 to TRBJ2-7; 8 bases map to TRBD1. This CDR3 spans 13 amino acids. Per germline, CDR1 SGHDT and CDR2 YYEEEE. J lost 3 bases, V lost 10 bases, and 9 bases had no gene match. Here the CDR3 reads CAAGQGPDYEQYF. CDR3 DNA sequence: TGTGCCGCCGGACAGGGCCCTGACTACGAGCAGTACTTC. The entire variable domain, with the rest obtained from reference TRBV5-6 and TRBJ2-7, is as follows: DAGVTQSPTHLIKTRGQQVTLRCSPKSGHDTVSWYQQALGQGPQFIFQYYEEEERQRGNFPDRFSGHQFPNYSSELNVNALLLGDSALYLCAAGQGPDYEQYFGPGTRLTVT.

For this clone: This sample includes further DNA sequences coding for the same CDR3. The genes are TRBV30 and TRBJ2-2; tentative D call: TRBD2 (5 bases). CDR3 size: 12 residues. V was shortened by 4 bases and J by 7 bases, with 10 bases between the two germline ends. CDR1 is GTSNPN and CDR2 is SVGIG in the germline V gene (reference sequence). CDR3 DNA: TGTGCCTGGAATCTAGCAGGCGGGGAGCTGTTTTTT. It specifies CAWNLAGGELFF.

With respect to this clone: Within the sample, other DNA sequences also encode this same CDR3. This chain links TRBV7-9 with TRBJ2-7; 7 positions match TRBD1. J gave up 7 bases and V 5 bases, and 2 bases lay outside the gene matches. There are 11 residues in the CDR3. Germline CDR1 is SEHNR and CDR2 is FQNEAQ (reference sequence). The CDR3 bases are TGTGCCAGCAGCCCAGGGGGTGAGCAGTACTTC. Protein sequence: CASSPGGEQYF.

This clone appeared once. This chain uses TRBV28 with TRBJ1-6, with no clear D. The V end was cut by 2 bases, the J end by 6 bases, with 8 bases between. The CDR3 runs 14 residues. Germline V gene data show CDR1 as MDHEN and CDR2 as SYDVKM. The CDR3 bases are TGTGCCAGCAGTTTACCGGCGTTTAATTCACCCCTCCACTTT. Translating it yields CASSLPAFNSPLHF.

As DNA, the CDR3 is TGTGCCAGCAGCCCCTTAGCGGGAGGGAAACTTTACGAGCAGTACTTC. This codes for CASSPLAGGKLYEQYF. This chain uses TRBV13 with TRBJ2-7; TRBD2 agrees at 11 bases. The V segment lost 5 bases and the J segment 4 bases; nucleotides outside the gene matches: 10. Germline-derived CDR1 and CDR2 are PRHDT and FYEKMQ (reference sequence). This CDR3 spans 16 amino acids.

The chain's CDR3 is CASSLGGFVGSNYGYTF. The CDR3 nucleotides read TGTGCCAGCAGCTTAGGGGGTTTCGTAGGGTCGAACTATGGCTACACCTTC. The chain couples TRBV11-2 to TRBJ1-2, with D unclear. The V gene lost 1 base and the J gene lost 2 bases, with 17 bases spanning the gap. In germline, CDR1 is SGHAT, CDR2 FQNNGV. The CDR3 runs 17 residues.

The chain couples TRBV27 to TRBJ1-1; tentative D call: TRBD1 (6 bases). Per the germline V gene, CDR1 is MNHEY and CDR2 is SMNVEV (reference sequence). V was trimmed by 7 bases and J by 2 bases, leaving 14 bases between them. The CDR3 loop spans 14 amino acids. CDR3 sequence reads: CASNWGRSNTEAFF. The CDR3, as DNA: TGTGCCAGCAATTGGGGGCGCTCAAACACTGAAGCTTTCTTT.

The V and J genes are TRBV4-1 and TRBJ2-5; 7 bases map to TRBD2. This CDR3 region has 18 residues. Germline values: CDR1 MGHRA, CDR2 YSYEKL. The ends lost 0 bases at V and 4 bases at J; junction bases unmatched: 14. CDR3 protein: CASSQDGSGGVVGETQYF. The CDR3 bases are TGCGCCAGCAGCCAAGACGGTTCGGGGGGAGTGGTAGGAGAGACCCAGTACTTC.

This chain uses TRBV6-5 with TRBJ2-7; tentative D call: TRBD1 (6 bases). Trimming took off 7 bases at V and 3 bases at J, with 16 bases between the two ends. CDR1 MNHEY and CDR2 SVGAGI come from the germline V gene. The CDR3 has 14 residues. CDR3 in amino acids: CASMLYRAHYEQYF. DNA for the CDR3: TGTGCCAGCATGTTGTACAGGGCACACTACGAGCAGTACTTC.

The chain is built from TRBV7-9 and TRBJ2-7; D unresolved. Trimming pared 0 bases from V and 2 bases from J, leaving 8 bases between. The CDR3 runs 14 residues. The germline CDR1 and CDR2 sequences are SEHNR and FQNEAQ (reference sequence). In DNA, the CDR3 is TGTGCCAGCAGCTTAGCGCTGGAGACCTACGAGCAGTACTTC. Protein: CASSLALETYEQYF.

V and J are TRBV29-1 and TRBJ2-7; D may correspond to TRBD1 or TRBD2 (6 bases each). Germline V lookup: CDR1 SQVTM, CDR2 ANQGSEA. Deletions cut 7 bases from V and 2 bases from J, with 15 bases between. This CDR3 comprises 13 residues. The CDR3 region is CSAGIGGAYEQYF. CDR3 nucleotides: TGCAGCGCGGGAATCGGGGGCGCCTACGAGCAGTACTTC.

The J gene is TRBJ2-3, the V gene TRBV11-2; TRBD2 matches at 9 bases. J was trimmed by 5 bases and V by 1 base; bases with no gene match: 1. The CDR3 sequence is 14 residues long. Germline V CDR1 and CDR2: SGHAT, FQNNGV. The CDR3: CASSLGAGGDTQYF. CDR3 bases: TGTGCCAGCAGCTTAGGAGCGGGAGGAGATACGCAGTATTTT. Based on the CDR3 plus reference TRBV11-2 and TRBJ2-3, the full variable domain is EAGVAQSPRYKIIEKRQSVAFWCNPISGHATLYWYQQILGQGPKLLIQFQNNGVVDDSQLPKDRFSAERLKGVDSTLKIQPAKLEDSAVYLCASSLGAGGDTQYFGPGTRLTVL.

The genes are TRBV4-1 and TRBJ1-1, with D tentatively TRBD1 (5 bases). Looked up from germline, CDR1 is MGHRA and CDR2 is YSYEKL. CDR3 length: 12 residues. V dropped 4 bases and J dropped 7 bases, with 10 bases sitting between them. This chain's CDR3 is CASSRTHYEAFF. The CDR3 DNA reads TGCGCCAGCAGCCGGACACACTATGAAGCTTTCTTT.

In its sample, this clone was seen once. This specimen includes other DNA sequences encoding the same CDR3. The chain combines TRBV4-1 with TRBJ2-5, with 10 bases identical to TRBD2. The germline gives CDR1 MGHRA, CDR2 YSYEKL. V gave up 0 bases and J gave up 5 bases; unmatched junction bases: 6. CDR3 length: 16 residues. CDR3: CASSQESSGGRETQYF. The CDR3 nucleotides are TGCGCCAGCAGCCAAGAGAGTAGCGGGGGGAGGGAGACCCAGTACTTC.

In DNA, the CDR3 is TGTGCCAGCAGCTTGGATGGAGGGAGCACAGATACGCAGTATTTT. Protein product: CASSLDGGSTDTQYF. J is TRBJ2-3 and V is TRBV5-4, with a weak D call TRBD2 (6 bases). CDR3 size: 15 residues. Per the germline V gene, CDR1 is SGHNT and CDR2 is YYREEE (reference sequence). V was trimmed by 0 bases and J by 0 bases, leaving 8 bases between them.

This sequence joins TRBV5-1 and TRBJ2-1; the D gene is possibly TRBD2 (6 bases). V lost 7 bases, J lost 5 bases, and 10 bases lay in between. CDR1 is SGHRS, CDR2 YFSETQ, per germline. There are 12 residues in the CDR3. In DNA, the CDR3 is TGCGCCAGCCGGGGGATGGACAATGAGCAGTTCTTC. Its translation: CASRGMDNEQFF.

This clone was recorded a few times. The chain uses TRBV4-1 and TRBJ1-1; D gene uncertain. V was clipped by 1 base and J by 4 bases, with 10 bases between them. The CDR3 contains 14 residues. CDR1 MGHRA and CDR2 YSYEKL come from the germline V gene. The CDR3 coding sequence is TGCGCCAGCAGCCAAGTTGGCATTAGCACTGAAGCTTTCTTT. Encoded protein: CASSQVGISTEAFF.

This clone has a single count. This sequence joins TRBV21-1 and TRBJ2-5; the table's D call TRBD1 went unverified against the DNA. TRBV21-1 is a known pseudogene. This CDR3 region has 17 residues. The CDR3 loop reads CASSKGYRDSRQETQYF. DNA of the CDR3: TGTGCCAGCAGCAAAGGCTACAGGGATTCTCGCCAAGAGACCCAGTACTTC.

The rearrangement joins TRBV6-6 to TRBJ2-1, with D perhaps assigned TRBD1 or TRBD2 (5 bases each). With 6 bases removed from V and 6 bases from J, the gap between germline ends came to 9 bases. Looked up from germline, CDR1 is MNHNY and CDR2 is SVGAGI (reference sequence). The CDR3 totals 12 residues. CDR3 nucleotides: TGTGCCAGCAGCTCCGGGGCCAATGAGCAGTTCTTC. It specifies CASSSGANEQFF.

The chain employs TRBV10-1 and TRBJ1-2; 7 bases are shared with TRBD1. CDR1 is WNHNN and CDR2 is SYGVQD in the germline V gene (reference sequence). The CDR3 consists of 15 residues. The V segment lost 7 bases and the J segment 5 bases; nucleotides outside the gene matches: 13. CDR3 residues: CASMHGNRGKYGYTF. The CDR3 region has the DNA TGCGCCAGCATGCATGGCAACAGGGGAAAATATGGCTACACCTTC.

A single count supports this clone. V gene TRBV27 combines with J gene TRBJ1-5; 9 bases agree with TRBD1. Germline CDR1 is MNHEY and CDR2 is SMNVEV (reference sequence). The J segment lost 4 bases and the V segment lost 0 bases, leaving 7 bases of the junction unmatched. The CDR3 sequence is 17 residues long. In DNA form, the CDR3 reads TGTGCCAGCAGTTTATCGGGGGGGACAGGGCTTAATCAGCCCCAGCATTTT. It is translated as CASSLSGGTGLNQPQHF.

The V and J genes are TRBV6-5 and TRBJ2-2, with 9 bases identical to TRBD2. Per germline, CDR1 MNHEY and CDR2 SVGAGI. The junction had 3 bases not matched to a gene; V was cut back by 4 bases and J by 6 bases. CDR3 length equals 14 residues. The CDR3 DNA reads as TGTGCCAGCAGTTTAGCGGGGGAGGCCGGGGAGCTGTTTTTT. Its protein product is CASSLAGEAGELFF.

The sample holds one count of this clone. This chain uses TRBV30 with TRBJ1-2, with D perhaps TRBD1 (6 bases). V lost 5 bases and J lost 4, with 20 bases in between. CDR3 size: 15 residues. The germline V gene has CDR1 GTSNPN and CDR2 SVGIG (reference sequence). The CDR3 here is CAWSGGEYGSYGYTF. For the CDR3, the DNA is TGTGCCTGGTCCGGGGGCGAGTACGGGTCCTATGGCTACACCTTC.

This clone was found once. The chain links TRBV5-4 to TRBJ2-2, with a weak D call TRBD1 (6 bases). This CDR3 contains 15 residues. The germline V gene encodes CDR1 SGHNT and CDR2 YYREEE (reference sequence). V was clipped by 2 bases and J by 1 base, with 9 bases between them. The CDR3 spells CASSFGQLNTGELFF. CDR3 nucleotide sequence: TGTGCCAGCAGCTTTGGACAGCTGAACACCGGGGAGCTGTTTTTT.

The DNA of the CDR3 is TGTGCCAGCACTGGGGGGCACTTAGGTAGGGCCTACGAGCAGTACTTC. It yields the protein CASTGGHLGRAYEQYF. The V call is TRBV2, the J call TRBJ2-7; perhaps D is TRBD1 or TRBD2 (6 bases each). This CDR3 is built from 16 residues. Germline V CDR1 and CDR2: SNHLY, FYNNEI. V was clipped by 7 bases and J by 2 bases, with 21 bases between them. Full variable domain (rest looked up from reference TRBV2 and TRBJ2-7): EPEVTQTPSHQVTQMGQEVILRCVPISNHLYFYWYRQILGQKVEFLVSFYNNEISEKSEIFDDQFSVERPDGSNFTLKIRSTKLEDSAMYFCASTGGHLGRAYEQYFGPGTRLTVT.

As regards this clone: Different DNA sequences within this sample yield the same CDR3. The chain uses TRBV7-9 and TRBJ1-5; D gene ambiguous. V was trimmed by 1 base and J by 4 bases, leaving 8 bases between them. The germline V gene has CDR1 SEHNR and CDR2 FQNEAQ (reference sequence). The CDR3 contains 14 residues. Written as DNA, the CDR3 is TGTGCCAGCAGCTTAGATTCGTCAAATCAGCCCCAGCATTTT. Translating it yields CASSLDSSNQPQHF.

With regard to this clone: Other DNA sequences of this sample code for an identical CDR3. The chain has TRBV11-2 and TRBJ2-7, with no clear D. The V gene's germline CDR1 is SGHAT and CDR2 FQNNGV. The CDR3 sequence is 12 residues long. V gave up 2 bases and J gave up 0 bases, with 2 bases separating them. The CDR3 nucleotides read TGTGCCAGCAGCTTATTCTCCTACGAGCAGTACTTC. It yields the protein CASSLFSYEQYF.

The gene calls are TRBV6-5 and TRBJ1-3; D not resolved. The germline V gene encodes CDR1 MNHEY and CDR2 SVGAGI. V lost 0 bases and J lost 0, with 6 bases in between. The CDR3 contains 15 residues. The CDR3 region has the DNA TGTGCCAGCAGTTACTCTGCCATCTCTGGAAACACCATATATTTT. Its translation: CASSYSAISGNTIYF.